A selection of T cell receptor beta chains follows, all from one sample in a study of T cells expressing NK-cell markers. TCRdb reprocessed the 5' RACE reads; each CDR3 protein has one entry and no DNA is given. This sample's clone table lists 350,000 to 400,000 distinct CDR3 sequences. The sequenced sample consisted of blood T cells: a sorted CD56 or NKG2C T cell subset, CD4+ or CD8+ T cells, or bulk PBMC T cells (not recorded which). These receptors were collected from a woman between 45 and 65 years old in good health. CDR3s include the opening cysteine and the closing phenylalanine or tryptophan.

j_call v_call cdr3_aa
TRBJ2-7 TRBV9 CASSVDSGSYEQYF
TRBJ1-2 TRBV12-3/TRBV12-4 CASSLKPPYGYTF
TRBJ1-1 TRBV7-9 CASSLIRGTGATEAFF
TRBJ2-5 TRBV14 CASSRTSETQYF
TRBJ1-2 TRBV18 CASSPGTENYGYTF
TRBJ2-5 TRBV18 CASSPPGETQYF
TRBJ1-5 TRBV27 CASKAGGRARDNQPQHF
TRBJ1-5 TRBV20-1 CSARDPGTGRIQPQHF
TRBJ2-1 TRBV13 CASSPIDRDDQFF
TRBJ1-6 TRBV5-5 CASSETGIREPNSPLHF
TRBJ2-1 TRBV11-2 CASSLYSPVGRIDYNEQFF
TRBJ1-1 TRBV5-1 CASSLRPGQTYTEAFF
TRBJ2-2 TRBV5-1 CASSFSTGLDTGELFF
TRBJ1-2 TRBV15 CATSRDGDSNYGYTF
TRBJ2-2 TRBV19 CASSIDIAGDITGELFF
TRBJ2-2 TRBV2 CASSVETRNTGELFF
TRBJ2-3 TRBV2 CAGSPVGVTDTQYF
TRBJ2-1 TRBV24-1 CAIGLDSYNEQFF
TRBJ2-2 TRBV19 CASKDREGRELFF
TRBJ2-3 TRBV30 CAWKLSRQRTSTDTQYF
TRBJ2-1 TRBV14 CASSQPATNEQFF
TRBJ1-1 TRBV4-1 CASSQIGLRTSVAFF
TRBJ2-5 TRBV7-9 CASSDRVMSETQYF